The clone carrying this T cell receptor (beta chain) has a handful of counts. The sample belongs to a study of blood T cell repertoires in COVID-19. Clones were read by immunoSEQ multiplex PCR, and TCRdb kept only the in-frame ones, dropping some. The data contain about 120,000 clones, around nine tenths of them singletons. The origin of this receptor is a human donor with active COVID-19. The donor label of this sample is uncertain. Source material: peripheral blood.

The CDR3 nucleotides are TGCGCCAGCAGCCAAGATTCAGGTGTGGACTATGGCTACACCTTC. Translated, it gives CASSQDSGVDYGYTF. The rearrangement links TRBV4-1 to TRBJ1-2; unclear D gene. The V end lost 0 bases, the J end lost 3 bases, and 11 bases lay between the germline ends. The CDR3 is 15 amino acids. Germline CDR1 MGHRA, CDR2 YSYEKL.